The text below deals with one T cell receptor (beta chain). What it recognizes is unknown. This CDR3 region has 14 residues. The germline gives CDR1 MNHEY, CDR2 SMNVEV (reference sequence). The ends were cut back, 3 bases at V and 1 base at J, with 9 bases in the middle. This entry comes from a study of vaccination effects on CD4 cells after COVID-19. Whole-study findings and limits: Substantial clonal contraction characterized both infection- and vaccine-induced clones late after vaccination.

Antigen-specific CD4+ T cells were expanded (with viral peptide pools) by the ViraFEST assay ahead of sequencing. Subsequent to 10 days of culture, CD4+ T cells were isolated. Either the mRNA-1273 or the BNT162b2 vaccine was given to participants as two doses. After around 2 million PBMC were placed in each well, they were cultured with about 10 IU/ml IL-2 and roughly 10 ug/ml peptides. Days 3 and 7 saw half the medium replaced with IL-2 medium. Method: immunoSEQ multiplex PCR; TCRdb's copy keeps in-frame clones and lacks some. The sample carries over 25,000 clones, 80% recorded once. This TCR came from a human donor who received a COVID-19 vaccine. Some clones in this sample may be carry-over from other donors' samples. The genes are TRBV27 and TRBJ1-1; unclear D gene. The sequences come from CD4+ T cells from PBMCs cultured with SARS-CoV-2 spike peptides, collected after COVID-19 vaccination. The CDR3 sequence: CASSFRRKNTEAFF. The DNA of the CDR3 is TGTGCCAGCAGTTTTCGGCGGAAGAACACTGAAGCTTTCTTT.